One and the same sample provided the 15 T cell receptor beta chains below, sequenced in a study of PD-L1 blockade in urothelial cancer. Time point noted: pretreatment peripheral blood. Assay: immunoSEQ multiplex PCR; the TCRdb copy retains only in-frame clones and omits some. Among about 17,000 clones listed, around nine tenths were seen once. The sample was PBMCs, taken around atezolizumab (anti-PD-L1) treatment. All receptors derive from a man between 65 and 85 years old with urothelial cancer.

The chain couples TRBV5-1 to TRBJ2-5; 8 nucleotides agree with TRBD2. The CDR3 is 15 residues long. After removal of 3 bases from V and 1 base from J, the junction contained 5 bases not matched to a gene. CDR1 is SGHRS, CDR2 YFSETQ, per germline. CDR3 sequence (DNA): TGCGCCAGCAGCTCGGGCGGGGGGTTCCAAGAGACCCAGTACTTC. Residues: CASSSGGGFQETQYF.

V gene TRBV6-1 combines with J gene TRBJ1-5; D might be TRBD1 (5 bases). V lost 2 bases to trimming and J lost 6 bases, with 11 bases between them. This CDR3 has 14 amino acids. CDR1 is MNHNS, CDR2 SASEGT, per germline. This CDR3 reads CASSEWGVGQPQHF. In nucleotides, the CDR3 is TGTGCCAGCAGTGAATGGGGGGTAGGTCAGCCCCAGCATTTT.

The chain links TRBV10-3 to TRBJ2-3; 11 positions match TRBD2. The junction had 10 bases not matched to a gene; V was cut back by 5 bases and J by 0 bases. The CDR3 is made up of 18 amino acids. Germline loops: CDR1 ENHRY, CDR2 SYGVKD. The DNA of the CDR3 is TGTGCCATCAGTCCCGGGACTAGCGGAGATCCTAGCACAGATACGCAGTATTTT. Translating gives CAISPGTSGDPSTDTQYF.

This chain uses TRBV5-1 with TRBJ1-2; D call uncertain. The germline CDR1 and CDR2 sequences are SGHRS and YFSETQ. Trimming left V 4 bases short and J 5 bases short, with 15 bases between. CDR3 size: 14 residues. CDR3: CASSETHAAYGYTF. CDR3 sequence (DNA): TGCGCCAGCAGCGAAACGCATGCGGCGTATGGCTACACCTTC.

The V and J genes are TRBV9 and TRBJ2-7; D is perhaps TRBD1 (5 bases). The V and J ends lost 0 bases and 4 bases respectively, with 11 bases between them. CDR1 is SGDLS and CDR2 is YYNGEE in the germline V gene. CDR3 size: 14 residues. CDR3 loop: CASSVGQGTYEQYF. CDR3 in DNA: TGTGCCAGCAGCGTAGGGCAGGGAACATACGAGCAGTACTTC.

This clone was seen a few times. The chain has TRBV30 and TRBJ2-7; D is undetermined. With 1 base removed from V and 5 bases from J, the gap between germline ends came to 21 bases. CDR1 and CDR2 (germline): GTSNPN, SVGIG (reference sequence). This CDR3 spans 16 amino acids. The CDR3 coding sequence is TGTGCCTGGAGTGCCCGGATAGCCCGAGGTTCTCACGAGCAGTACTTC. Residues: CAWSARIARGSHEQYF.

V is TRBV4-1 and J is TRBJ2-7, with 7 bases aligning to TRBD1. The CDR3 is 15 residues long. The trim removed 6 bases at V and 0 bases at J, leaving 8 bases unmatched. CDR1 and CDR2 (germline): MGHRA, YSYEKL. CDR3 in amino acids: CASRPDRVDSYEQYF. In DNA, the CDR3 is TGCGCCAGCAGACCCGACAGGGTTGACTCCTACGAGCAGTACTTC.

This sequence joins TRBV4-1 and TRBJ1-5; D remains ambiguous. Deletions cut 0 bases from V and 5 bases from J, with 11 bases between. The CDR3 is 15 amino acids. Germline-derived CDR1 and CDR2 are MGHRA and YSYEKL. CDR3 sequence reads: CASSQESLLYQPQHF. For the CDR3, the DNA is TGCGCCAGCAGCCAAGAGAGCCTGCTCTATCAGCCCCAGCATTTT.

This clone occurred once. The chain employs TRBV19 and TRBJ2-3, with 12 nucleotides matching TRBD2. V lost 5 bases, J lost 6 bases, and 9 bases stayed unmatched. This CDR3 is 16 amino acids long. Germline V lookup: CDR1 LNHDA, CDR2 SQIVND (reference sequence). In DNA form, the CDR3 reads TGTGCCAGTAGTTCCAGGACTAGCGGGGAGGGGGATACGCAGTATTTT. Protein: CASSSRTSGEGDTQYF.

This rearrangement joins TRBV12-2 to TRBJ1-6; no DNA check was done on the table's D call, TRBD1. TRBV12-2 is designated a pseudogene. The CDR3 has 14 amino acids. CDR3 sequence reads: CASRPDRTNSPLHF. The DNA of the CDR3 is TGTGCAAGTCGCCCAGACAGGACAAATTCACCCCTCCACTTT.

This clone was counted a single time. V usage is TRBV7-9 and J usage is TRBJ2-3, with D possibly matching TRBD1 (6 bases). Germline-derived CDR1 and CDR2 are SEHNR and FQNEAQ (reference sequence). Trimming shortened V by 5 bases and J by 1 base, and 13 bases separated the two germline ends. The CDR3 has 15 residues. The CDR3 coding sequence is TGTGCCAGCAGCCCCGGTGGGGGCGGCACAGATACGCAGTATTTT. It codes for CASSPGGGGTDTQYF.

The chain recombines TRBV9 with TRBJ2-2; 9 bases are a match to TRBD2. The length of the CDR3 is 16 residues. The V gene end was trimmed by 2 bases and the J gene end by 2 bases; junction bases not matched to a gene: 4. Germline values: CDR1 SGDLS, CDR2 YYNGEE. The CDR3 DNA reads TGTGCCAGCAGCGTCGGGCTAGCGGGAAACACCGGGGAGCTGTTTTTT. Translated: CASSVGLAGNTGELFF.

This sequence joins TRBV6-5 and TRBJ2-6; possibly TRBD1 for D (5 bases). Trimming left V 3 bases short and J 0 bases short, with 9 bases between. Germline-derived CDR1 and CDR2 are MNHEY and SVGAGI. This CDR3 comprises 16 residues. The CDR3 sequence is CASSYYDSSGANVLTF. CDR3 DNA: TGTGCCAGCAGTTATTACGACAGCTCTGGGGCCAACGTCCTGACTTTC.

The count of this clone is one. The J gene is TRBJ2-7, the V gene TRBV28; weak D call: TRBD1 (5 bases). CDR3 size: 12 residues. V lost 4 bases and J 3 bases, leaving 7 bases between the germline ends. Germline CDR1 is MDHEN and CDR2 is SYDVKM. The CDR3 region is CASSSGIYEQYF. The CDR3 nucleotides are TGTGCCAGCAGTTCAGGGATCTACGAGCAGTACTTC.

The chain combines TRBV30 with TRBJ1-4; TRBD1 agrees at 10 bases. The CDR3 is 13 amino acids. Germline V gene data show CDR1 as GTSNPN and CDR2 as SVGIG (reference sequence). With V trimmed by 2 bases and J by 11 bases, 5 bases remained unmatched. The CDR3 DNA reads TGTGCCTGGAGTCGGACAGGGGGTGGGAAACTGTTTTTT. It yields the protein CAWSRTGGGKLFF.